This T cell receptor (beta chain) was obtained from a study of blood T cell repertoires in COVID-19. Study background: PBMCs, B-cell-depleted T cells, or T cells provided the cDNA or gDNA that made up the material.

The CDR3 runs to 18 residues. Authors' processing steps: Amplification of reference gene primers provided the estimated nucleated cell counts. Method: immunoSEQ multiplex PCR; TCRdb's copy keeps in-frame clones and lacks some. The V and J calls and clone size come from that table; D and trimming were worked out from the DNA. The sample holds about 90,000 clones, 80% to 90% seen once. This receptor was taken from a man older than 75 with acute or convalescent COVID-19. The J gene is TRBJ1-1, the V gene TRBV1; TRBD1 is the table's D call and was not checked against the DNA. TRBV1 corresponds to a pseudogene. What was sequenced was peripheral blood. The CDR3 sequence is CTSSQDHSPGGLNTEAFF. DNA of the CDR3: TGCACCAGCAGCCAAGATCATTCCCCAGGGGGCTTGAACACTGAAGCTTTCTTT.